Shown below are 23 T cell receptor beta chains from a single sample sequenced in a study of HIV-infected children after antiretroviral therapy interruption. Treatment of the sample: PENTA 11 planned treatment interruption arm or continuous ART arm. RNA-based 3' RACE libraries used unique molecular identifiers. From the 3' RACE reads, TCRdb called clonotypes with MiXCR, one entry per CDR3 protein. Found here are fewer than 100,000 distinct CDR3 sequences, 5.5% to 8.5% of them singletons; the top ten hold approximately 1.2%. The sample here was CD45RA+ CD4+ T cells from PBMCs, pooled from several time points, taken from a donor given antiretroviral therapy, either interrupted or continuous. Subset reported: naive CD4+ CD45RA+ CD45RO- T cells. The source is a pool of human donors with HIV.

In its sample, this clonotype was seen many times. This rearrangement joins TRBV11-2 to TRBJ2-2; D is unclear. Trimming pared 5 bases from V and 0 bases from J, leaving 7 bases between. Per germline, CDR1 SGHAT and CDR2 FQNNGV. The CDR3 consists of 14 residues. This CDR3 reads CASSPTPNTGELFF. CDR3 bases: TGTGCCAGCAGCCCAACACCGAACACCGGGGAGCTGTTTTTT.

This clonotype was detected only a few times. The J gene is TRBJ2-1, the V gene TRBV6-2 or TRBV6-3; D is perhaps TRBD1 (6 bases). Deletions cut 5 bases from V and 6 bases from J, with 11 bases between. Germline V lookup: CDR1 MNHEY, CDR2 SVGEGT. This CDR3 is 13 amino acids long. DNA of the CDR3: TGTGCCAGCAGTCGGACAGAGCTCAATGAGCAGTTCTTC. It encodes CASSRTELNEQFF.

This clonotype has ten or more counts. This chain uses TRBV24-1 with TRBJ2-2, with a possible D match to TRBD1 (6 bases). Germline CDR1 reads KGHDR; CDR2 reads SFDVKD. The CDR3 has 15 amino acids. V lost 6 bases, J lost 0 bases, and 10 bases lay in between. CDR3 DNA: TGTGCCACCAGTACGGACAGCGCGAACACCGGGGAGCTGTTTTTT. Its protein is CATSTDSANTGELFF.

This clonotype has at least ten counts. The chain combines TRBV13 with TRBJ2-7, with D possibly matching TRBD1 (6 bases). This CDR3 comprises 14 residues. Germline loops: CDR1 PRHDT, CDR2 FYEKMQ (reference sequence). V gave up 5 bases and J gave up 0 bases, with 11 bases separating them. CDR3 bases: TGTGCCAGCAGCCTAAGGACAGTCTCCTACGAGCAGTACTTC. Translated: CASSLRTVSYEQYF.

This rearrangement joins TRBV10-3 to TRBJ1-4; 9 positions agree with TRBD1. J gave up 8 bases and V 2 bases, and 6 bases lay outside the gene matches. Germline V lookup: CDR1 ENHRY, CDR2 SYGVKD. CDR3 length equals 15 residues. CDR3 sequence (DNA): TGTGCCATCAGTGAGCGGACAGGGGTGGACGAAAAACTGTTTTTT. Protein sequence: CAISERTGVDEKLFF.

The chain uses TRBV10-3 and TRBJ1-6; 9 nucleotides match TRBD1. The germline V gene encodes CDR1 ENHRY and CDR2 SYGVKD. V was pared by 4 bases and J by 7 bases, with 5 bases of the junction left unmatched. This CDR3 comprises 15 residues. CDR3 region: CAISGDRAVNSPLHF. Written as DNA, the CDR3 is TGTGCCATCAGTGGGGACAGGGCTGTAAATTCACCCCTCCACTTT.

The table lists this clonotype with a few counts. J is TRBJ1-1 and V is TRBV20-1, with 7 bases identical to TRBD1. This CDR3 is 15 amino acids long. The V segment lost 6 bases and the J segment 2 bases; nucleotides outside the gene matches: 12. The germline gives CDR1 DFQATT, CDR2 SNEGSKA (reference sequence). CDR3 region: CSALDTAGGNTEAFF. The CDR3 coding sequence is TGCAGTGCGTTGGATACCGCAGGGGGTAACACTGAAGCTTTCTTT.

This clonotype was recorded only once. This chain joins TRBV7-3 and TRBJ2-5; no clear D. This CDR3 has 15 residues. V lost 1 base and J 2 bases, leaving 11 bases between the germline ends. In germline, CDR1 is SGHTA, CDR2 FQGTGA. The CDR3 is CASSLIGNSQETQYF. CDR3 in DNA: TGTGCCAGCAGCTTAATTGGGAACAGTCAAGAGACCCAGTACTTC. Based on the CDR3 plus reference TRBV7-3 and TRBJ2-5, the full variable domain is GAGVSQTPSNKVTEKGKYVELRCDPISGHTALYWYRQSLGQGPEFLIYFQGTGAADDSGLPNDRFFAVRPEGSVSTLKIQRTERGDSAVYLCASSLIGNSQETQYFGPGTRLLVL.

About this clonotype itself: A junction boundary mismatches the germline segment, possibly from a read error. The rearrangement joins TRBV30 to TRBJ1-5; no reliable D call. CDR3 length: 13 residues. The V gene's germline CDR1 is GTSNPN and CDR2 SVGIG (reference sequence). The CDR3 nucleotides are TGTGCCTGGTCGACGGATAGCAATCAGCTCCAGCATTTT. Its translation: CAWSTDSNQLQHF.

This chain connects TRBV7-9 to TRBJ2-7; 9 bases are shared with TRBD2. The CDR3 sequence is 18 residues long. V shed 5 bases, J shed 0 bases, and the junction held 14 bases outside the gene matches. CDR1 and CDR2 from the germline V gene are SEHNR and FQNEAQ (reference sequence). CDR3 nucleotides: TGTGCCAGCAGCACCCGGGGGCGGGGGGGCCTTGTCTCCTACGAGCAGTACTTC. Protein: CASSTRGRGGLVSYEQYF.

This clonotype occurred a few times. The chain recombines TRBV27 with TRBJ1-2; no reliable D call. Trimming took off 0 bases at V and 2 bases at J, with 10 bases between the two ends. This CDR3 has 15 amino acids. Germline assignment: CDR1 MNHEY and CDR2 SMNVEV (reference sequence). Written as DNA, the CDR3 is TGTGCCAGCAGTTTATCTCCTTCCGTGAACTATGGCTACACCTTC. Translation: CASSLSPSVNYGYTF.

This clonotype was seen ten or more times. This chain links TRBV23-1 with TRBJ2-7, with TRBD1 identical over 7 bases. TRBV23-1 is treated as an ORF (open reading frame) with a function not yet certain. Germline trimming cut 3 bases from V and 4 bases from J; bases unmatched to any gene: 3. CDR3 size: 13 residues. CDR3 sequence (DNA): TGCGCCAGCAGTCAGTGGACAGGATACGAGCAGTACTTC. This gives the protein CASSQWTGYEQYF.

This clonotype was recorded at least ten times. The genes are TRBV7-3 and TRBJ2-2; D call uncertain. CDR1 and CDR2 (germline): SGHTA, FQGTGA. V lost 4 bases, J lost 6 bases, and 9 bases lay in between. This CDR3 is built from 13 residues. The CDR3 DNA reads TGTGCCAGCAGCTCAAACACCCCCGGGGAGCTGTTTTTT. This codes for CASSSNTPGELFF.

This clonotype occurred many times. As DNA, the CDR3 is TGCAGTGCTAGTTCGGGAGGGCACTACGAGCAGTACTTC. Protein: CSASSGGHYEQYF. The rearrangement joins TRBV20-1 to TRBJ2-7, with 8 bases that match TRBD2. V gave up 3 bases and J gave up 3 bases; unmatched junction bases: 4. Germline CDR1 and CDR2: DFQATT and SNEGSKA (reference sequence). This CDR3 spans 13 amino acids.

CDR3 sequence reads: CASSQDSAYEQYF. The CDR3 nucleotides are TGTGCCAGCAGCCAAGATAGCGCCTACGAGCAGTACTTC. V and J are TRBV4-2 and TRBJ2-7; D possibly corresponds to TRBD2 (5 bases). Germline V gene data show CDR1 as LGHNA and CDR2 as YNFKEQ. The CDR3 is 13 residues long. Trimming cost V 0 bases and J 2 bases, with 5 bases left between them.

Ten or more counts support this clonotype. The chain carries TRBV6-1 and TRBJ2-7; 9 positions agree with TRBD1. The CDR3 consists of 15 residues. V lost 7 bases to trimming and J lost 5 bases; unmatched junction nucleotides: 12. CDR1 is MNHNS, CDR2 SASEGT, per germline. The CDR3 protein is CASTTIGQGRHEQYF. In DNA form, the CDR3 reads TGTGCCAGCACTACGATAGGACAGGGGCGGCACGAGCAGTACTTC.

The sample holds a few counts of this clonotype. V usage is TRBV5-1 and J usage is TRBJ2-7; D remains unclear. Germline V gives CDR1 SGHRS, CDR2 YFSETQ. Trimming shortened V by 7 bases and J by 5 bases, and 22 bases separated the two germline ends. CDR3 length: 15 amino acids. CDR3 nucleotides: TGCGCCAGCGCGTTGGGTCCAAAACCGCCCCACGAGCAGTACTTC. As protein: CASALGPKPPHEQYF.

This clonotype has only a few counts. The chain recombines TRBV28 with TRBJ2-6; weak D call: TRBD1 (5 bases). With 8 bases removed from V and 0 bases from J, the gap between germline ends came to 11 bases. CDR1 and CDR2 (germline): MDHEN, SYDVKM. This CDR3 is 15 amino acids long. CDR3: CASLSRGSGANVLTF. In nucleotides, the CDR3 is TGTGCCAGCCTCTCAAGGGGCTCTGGGGCCAACGTCCTGACTTTC.

This clonotype was seen repeatedly, ten times or more. The chain links TRBV3-1 to TRBJ2-5; tentative D call: TRBD1 (6 bases). Per the germline V gene, CDR1 is LGHDT and CDR2 is YNNKEL (reference sequence). The CDR3 sequence is 18 residues long. V was trimmed by 0 bases and J by 1 base, leaving 18 bases between them. CDR3 sequence reads: CASSQEIANHRAQETQYF. The CDR3 DNA is TGTGCCAGCAGCCAAGAAATTGCGAACCACAGGGCCCAAGAGACCCAGTACTTC.

This clonotype was detected ten times or more. The chain carries TRBV12-5 and TRBJ2-1, with 9 bases fitting TRBD1. V lost 2 bases to trimming and J lost 8 bases; unmatched junction nucleotides: 7. The CDR3 has 15 amino acids. Germline loops: CDR1 LGHNT, CDR2 FRNRAP. Written as DNA, the CDR3 is TGTGCTAGTGGTTTGTGGGGGACAGGGAGCGATGAGCAGTTCTTC. It yields the protein CASGLWGTGSDEQFF.

This clonotype was detected ten times or more. The rearrangement uses TRBV3-1 and TRBJ2-1; 11 positions agree with TRBD2. Germline lookup yields CDR1 LGHDT and CDR2 YNNKEL (reference sequence). The CDR3 consists of 15 residues. V dropped 2 bases and J dropped 6; count of bases not matched to a gene: 3. The CDR3 protein is CASSQLAGGLNEQFF. The CDR3 DNA is TGTGCCAGCAGCCAACTAGCGGGGGGACTCAATGAGCAGTTCTTC.

This clonotype was counted ten times or more. This chain uses TRBV20-1 with TRBJ1-1; maybe TRBD1 (5 bases). The germline V gene encodes CDR1 DFQATT and CDR2 SNEGSKA (reference sequence). V was pared by 0 bases and J by 7 bases, with 15 bases between. The CDR3 loop spans 14 amino acids. Here the CDR3 DNA reads TGCAGTGCTAGAGAGTCGCGGGGGACTAATGAAGCTTTCTTT. This gives the protein CSARESRGTNEAFF.

This clonotype was observed at least ten times. This sequence joins TRBV20-1 and TRBJ1-4; maybe TRBD1 (6 bases). This CDR3 has 15 amino acids. V dropped 5 bases and J dropped 6 bases, with 19 bases sitting between them. CDR1 and CDR2 (germline): DFQATT, SNEGSKA (reference sequence). The CDR3 loop reads CSALYRAMAHEKLFF. The CDR3 region has the DNA TGCAGTGCTTTGTACAGGGCAATGGCACATGAAAAACTGTTTTTT.